One sample yielded the 27 T cell receptor beta chains listed below, sequenced in a study of cytomegalovirus exposure and HLA in healthy donors. Use of 60 Vbeta and 13 Jbeta primers characterized the PCR. TCRdb's copy holds only in-frame clones and misses some; the assay was immunoSEQ multiplex PCR. Of over 120,000 clones listed, about 80% were seen once; the top ten hold under 10%. Input material: PBMCs. The receptor set was obtained from an older woman in good health and CMV-seropositive.

The V and J genes are TRBV7-8 and TRBJ2-2, with D maybe TRBD2 (6 bases). Trimming left V 5 bases short and J 0 bases short, with 13 bases between. The CDR3 spans 16 residues. CDR1 is SGHVS and CDR2 is FQNEAQ in the germline V gene. The CDR3 is CASSAIAASNTGELFF. CDR3 DNA sequence: TGTGCCAGCAGCGCAATAGCGGCCTCGAACACCGGGGAGCTGTTTTTT.

V usage is TRBV30 and J usage is TRBJ1-4, with 11 bases identical to TRBD1. The CDR3 consists of 15 residues. The trim removed 5 bases at V and 6 bases at J, leaving 8 bases unmatched. From germline, CDR1 is GTSNPN and CDR2 SVGIG (reference sequence). As DNA, the CDR3 is TGTGCCTGGGGGGACAGGGGGAGGATAGATGAAAAACTGTTTTTT. Translated: CAWGDRGRIDEKLFF.

As to this clone: Given the absence of the conserved phenylalanine or tryptophan at the CDR3 end, a read error is likely. The V gene is TRBV5-1, the J gene TRBJ1-5, with TRBD1 identical over 11 bases. The germline CDR1 and CDR2 sequences are SGHRS and YFSETQ. This CDR3 comprises 15 residues. V was pared by 0 bases and J by 7 bases, with 3 bases of the junction left unmatched. CDR3 loop: CASSLGTGGGQPQHL. The DNA for the CDR3 is TGCGCCAGCAGCTTGGGGACAGGGGGCGGCCAGCCCCAGCATCTT.

The chain carries TRBV2 and TRBJ2-1; 8 bases align to TRBD1. Germline-derived CDR1 and CDR2 are SNHLY and FYNNEI. Losses at the gene ends were 6 bases for V and 7 bases for J; bases not matched to a gene: 8. The CDR3 sequence is 14 residues long. As DNA, the CDR3 is TGTGCCAGCAGAGCAGGGGGCCTTCGGAATGAGCAGTTCTTC. It yields the protein CASRAGGLRNEQFF.

This sequence joins TRBV29-1 and TRBJ2-2; 7 nucleotides align to TRBD1. This CDR3 contains 14 residues. Germline CDR1 SQVTM, CDR2 ANQGSEA. V gave up 3 bases and J gave up 6 bases; unmatched junction bases: 7. The CDR3 protein is CSVDRDSGSGELFF. The DNA of the CDR3 is TGCAGCGTTGACCGGGACAGTGGGTCCGGGGAGCTGTTTTTT.

This clone came up once. Other DNA sequences of this sample code for an identical CDR3. The chain joins TRBV19 to TRBJ1-1, with D unresolved. This CDR3 contains 13 residues. Looked up from germline, CDR1 is LNHDA and CDR2 is SQIVND (reference sequence). Between the trimmed V and J ends, which lost 4 bases and 0 bases, there was a span of 6 bases. DNA of the CDR3: TGTGCCAGTAGTAAGAGCTTGAACACTGAAGCTTTCTTT. Protein product: CASSKSLNTEAFF.

The rearrangement uses TRBV14 and TRBJ2-3; 7 bases align to TRBD2. With V trimmed by 4 bases and J by 2 bases, 15 bases remained unmatched. This CDR3 is 18 amino acids long. CDR1 and CDR2 (germline): SGHDN, FVKESK. Here the CDR3 reads CASSRGRARKTATDTQYF. In DNA form, the CDR3 reads TGTGCCAGCAGCCGGGGGAGGGCCCGAAAAACGGCCACAGATACGCAGTATTTT.

The chain employs TRBV4-3 and TRBJ2-7, with TRBD2 matching over 8 bases. The CDR3 runs 15 residues. The germline V gene has CDR1 LGHNA and CDR2 YSLEER. V lost 3 bases to trimming and J lost 3 bases; unmatched junction nucleotides: 7. The CDR3 reads CASSQSRSGSYEQYF. CDR3 DNA sequence: TGCGCCAGCAGCCAGTCTAGAAGCGGGAGCTACGAGCAGTACTTC.

The chain links TRBV4-1 to TRBJ2-4; D gene unclear. Germline V gene sequence: CDR1 MGHRA, CDR2 YSYEKL. This CDR3 spans 19 amino acids. With 1 base removed from V and 0 bases from J, the gap between germline ends came to 19 bases. Written as DNA, the CDR3 is TGCGCCAGCAGCCAAGGAGCCGTGCCTGCTAAACTAGCCAAAAACATTCAGTACTTC. It is translated as CASSQGAVPAKLAKNIQYF.

V is TRBV7-8 and J is TRBJ1-4; 7 bases are a match to TRBD1. The germline V gene has CDR1 SGHVS and CDR2 FQNEAQ. With V trimmed by 5 bases and J by 8 bases, 8 bases remained unmatched. This CDR3 region has 14 residues. The chain's CDR3 is CASSMTGNDEKLFF. The CDR3 DNA reads TGTGCCAGCAGCATGACAGGGAACGACGAAAAACTGTTTTTT.

This clone was picked up one time. The chain links TRBV19 to TRBJ2-5, with 8 bases matching TRBD1. V trimming: 3 bases; J trimming: 5 bases; junction bases outside the gene matches: 8. From germline, CDR1 is LNHDA and CDR2 SQIVND (reference sequence). The CDR3 runs to 15 residues. The chain's CDR3 is CASSIVQGVRETQYF. CDR3 sequence (DNA): TGTGCCAGTAGTATTGTACAGGGGGTCCGCGAGACCCAGTACTTC.

In its sample, this clone was seen once. V gene TRBV20-1 combines with J gene TRBJ1-1, with 8 bases aligning to TRBD1. The CDR3 has 10 residues. The ends lost 4 bases at V and 11 bases at J; junction bases unmatched: 3. Germline assignment: CDR1 DFQATT and CDR2 SNEGSKA (reference sequence). The CDR3 nucleotides read TGCAGTGCTATAGACAGGGGCGCTTTCTTT. This sequence encodes CSAIDRGAFF.

Here the CDR3 reads CAWTGAGGDQETQYF. CDR3 nucleotides: TGTGCCTGGACCGGTGCCGGGGGGGACCAAGAGACCCAGTACTTC. The J gene is TRBJ2-5, the V gene TRBV30; 8 nucleotides line up with TRBD2. V shed 4 bases and J 0 bases; nucleotides not matched to a gene: 7. The germline V gene encodes CDR1 GTSNPN and CDR2 SVGIG (reference sequence). CDR3 length: 15 residues.

This chain links TRBV6-4 with TRBJ2-1; 8 bases align to TRBD2. Trimming cost V 2 bases and J 7 bases; bases outside gene matches: 7. The CDR3 has 15 amino acids. Germline V lookup: CDR1 MRHNA, CDR2 SNTAGT. The CDR3 loop is CASSDDAGGGNEQFF. The DNA of the CDR3 is TGTGCCAGCAGTGACGATGCGGGAGGCGGGAATGAGCAGTTCTTC.

This clone has a single count. The V call is TRBV2, the J call TRBJ2-7; 9 bases agree with TRBD1. Losses at the gene ends were 3 bases for V and 5 bases for J; bases not matched to a gene: 5. The CDR3 runs 14 residues. Per germline, CDR1 SNHLY and CDR2 FYNNEI. CDR3 region: CASSDKDRGHEQYF. Here the CDR3 DNA reads TGTGCCAGCAGTGATAAGGACAGGGGTCACGAGCAGTACTTC.

The genes are TRBV7-6 and TRBJ2-1; D not certain. The V end was cut by 5 bases, the J end by 1 base, with 18 bases between. The CDR3 runs 17 residues. Per the germline V gene, CDR1 is SGHVS and CDR2 is FNYEAQ. Written as DNA, the CDR3 is TGTGCCAGCAGCGGCGACAACGTGTCCTTTTCCTACAATGAGCAGTTCTTC. Its protein product is CASSGDNVSFSYNEQFF. The whole variable domain, remainder taken from reference TRBV7-6 and TRBJ2-1, is GAGVSQSPRYKVTKRGQDVALRCDPISGHVSLYWYRQALGQGPEFLTYFNYEAQQDKSGLPNDRFSAERPEGSISTLTIQRTEQRDSAMYRCASSGDNVSFSYNEQFFGPGTRLTVL.

The chain has TRBV19 and TRBJ2-7; no clear D gene. Germline V lookup: CDR1 LNHDA, CDR2 SQIVND (reference sequence). The CDR3 covers 13 residues. Trimming left V 5 bases short and J 0 bases short, with 8 bases between. This CDR3 reads CASSGGFSYEQYF. CDR3 sequence (DNA): TGTGCCAGTAGTGGCGGATTCTCCTACGAGCAGTACTTC.

The gene calls are TRBV29-1 and TRBJ2-5; no definite D call. The germline V gene encodes CDR1 SQVTM and CDR2 ANQGSEA. The CDR3 length is 16 residues. The V end was cut by 0 bases, the J end by 1 base, with 15 bases between. The CDR3 region has the DNA TGCAGCGTTGAAGATGGCCCCGCGGAGATCCAAGAGACCCAGTACTTC. Translating it yields CSVEDGPAEIQETQYF.

The rearrangement joins TRBV7-2 to TRBJ1-2; no firm D call. The CDR3 sequence is 14 residues long. Trimming pared 0 bases from V and 0 bases from J, leaving 5 bases between. In germline, CDR1 is SGHTA, CDR2 FQGNSA. The CDR3 DNA reads as TGTGCCAGCAGCTTAGCGGCAGCTAACTATGGCTACACCTTC. This translates into CASSLAAANYGYTF.

In its sample, this clone was seen a few times. The genes are TRBV30 and TRBJ2-7, with 12 bases fitting TRBD2. Germline V gives CDR1 GTSNPN, CDR2 SVGIG (reference sequence). CDR3 length equals 14 residues. V was pared by 2 bases and J by 5 bases, with 4 bases of the junction left unmatched. CDR3 region: CAWSLGLAGDEQYF. CDR3 DNA: TGTGCCTGGAGTTTGGGACTAGCGGGCGACGAGCAGTACTTC.

This rearrangement joins TRBV7-6 to TRBJ2-5, with 10 bases lining up with TRBD2. Germline lookup yields CDR1 SGHVS and CDR2 FNYEAQ. This CDR3 contains 17 residues. J lost 4 bases, V lost 1 base, and 9 bases had no gene match. CDR3 amino acids: CASSLVPSGSLGETQYF. The CDR3 bases are TGTGCCAGCAGCTTAGTTCCTAGCGGGAGCCTTGGAGAGACCCAGTACTTC. The whole variable domain, filled in from reference TRBV7-6 and TRBJ2-5, reads GAGVSQSPRYKVTKRGQDVALRCDPISGHVSLYWYRQALGQGPEFLTYFNYEAQQDKSGLPNDRFSAERPEGSISTLTIQRTEQRDSAMYRCASSLVPSGSLGETQYFGPGTRLLVL.

CDR3 residues: CASSLAGQPFSYEQYF. In DNA, the CDR3 is TGTGCCAGCAGCTTGGCGGGACAGCCTTTCTCCTACGAGCAGTACTTC. This chain uses TRBV5-6 with TRBJ2-5, with TRBD1 identical over 7 bases. The end of the DNA aligns better with TRBJ2-7, so the J call may be wrong. Germline CDR1 is SGHDT and CDR2 is YYEEEE. The CDR3 is 16 residues long.

The rearrangement links TRBV5-1 to TRBJ2-1; TRBD2 agrees at 9 bases. Per the germline V gene, CDR1 is SGHRS and CDR2 is YFSETQ. J lost 7 bases, V lost 4 bases, and 6 bases had no gene match. There are 14 residues in the CDR3. The CDR3 region is CASSQAGLANEQFF. CDR3 in DNA: TGCGCCAGCAGCCAGGCCGGACTAGCGAATGAGCAGTTCTTC.

The rearrangement uses TRBV6-1 and TRBJ2-7; D is perhaps TRBD1 (6 bases). V gave up 4 bases and J gave up 3 bases, with 13 bases separating them. The CDR3 loop spans 14 amino acids. The germline V gene encodes CDR1 MNHNS and CDR2 SASEGT. The CDR3 region is CASSAEQGYYEQYF. The CDR3 region has the DNA TGTGCCAGCAGTGCAGAACAGGGATACTACGAGCAGTACTTC.

The chain carries TRBV6-5 and TRBJ1-2; 9 bases are a match to TRBD1. The CDR3 has 15 amino acids. V shed 4 bases, J shed 4 bases, and the junction held 7 bases outside the gene matches. CDR1 is MNHEY and CDR2 is SVGAGI in the germline V gene. CDR3 in DNA: TGTGCCAGCAGTTCTAGACAGGGGGGCCGCTATGGCTACACCTTC. Protein product: CASSSRQGGRYGYTF.

This clone was picked up a small number of times. The chain is built from TRBV6-5 and TRBJ1-2; D gene unclear. CDR1 is MNHEY and CDR2 is SVGAGI in the germline V gene. This CDR3 contains 13 residues. Trimming removed 0 bases at V and 4 bases at J, with 6 bases between. CDR3 nucleotides: TGTGCCAGCAGTTACTCCCAGTTCTATGGCTACACCTTC. This gives the protein CASSYSQFYGYTF.

Note on this clone: This specimen includes other DNA sequences encoding the same CDR3. The chain carries TRBV7-9 and TRBJ2-7; no clear D. CDR3 length: 12 amino acids. Between the trimmed V and J ends, which lost 4 bases and 0 bases, there was a span of 4 bases. The germline gives CDR1 SEHNR, CDR2 FQNEAQ (reference sequence). DNA of the CDR3: TGTGCCAGCAGCTCCAGCTCCTACGAGCAGTACTTC. Its protein is CASSSSSYEQYF.